These T cell receptor beta chains were read from a single sample in a study of T-cell reconstitution after alpha-beta-depleted transplantation in children. Each CDR3 protein is one row after TCRdb ran MiXCR on the PCR reads. The data hold about 610,000 distinct CDR3 sequences, with about 10% observed a single time. This sample comprised PBMCs from the stem cell graft donor, obtained from the stem cell graft. The origin of the receptors is a human donor who donated a stem cell graft to a child with acute myeloid leukemia. CDR3s include the opening cysteine and the closing phenylalanine or tryptophan. The order of the fields is V gene, CDR3 protein.

TRBV12-3/TRBV12-4	CASISIRGRGTEAFF
TRBV20-1	CSATWRQGRGYTF
TRBV12-3/TRBV12-4	CASSPGQTALLRVFF
TRBV29-1	CSVRVLAGGAGTGELFF
TRBV15	CATSVTGTGGNEQFF
TRBV5-1	CASSQTSGKETQYF
TRBV9	CASSVGARTYEQYF
TRBV14	CASSQVLASEQYF
TRBV6-5	CASSYSRDKNYEQYF
TRBV24-1	CATSDRTGYNEQFF
TRBV20-1	CSAPPSGSTYEQYF
TRBV19	CASGTVTDTQYF
TRBV12-3/TRBV12-4	CASRSDRVRKPQHF
TRBV30	CAWTTASSYNEQFF
TRBV30	CAWDRGQRNQPQHF
TRBV29-1	CSVVDYNEQFF
TRBV7-2	CASSLRLAGGPNEQFF
TRBV9	CASSVGQGVNTGELFF
TRBV12-3/TRBV12-4	CASSAARDRGPRGQPQHF
TRBV12-3/TRBV12-4	CASRRAGGPTDTQYF
TRBV12-3/TRBV12-4	CASSLAAAIGEQFF
TRBV5-1	CASSLEGTTRVETQYF
TRBV5-6	CASSLTETGAFF
TRBV4-3	CASSGREGLGHEQFF
TRBV29-1	CSAPRLAGNTDTQYF
TRBV20-1	CSARDGLNTEAFF
TRBV20-1	CSALQVLTQYF
TRBV6-1	CASSEVSRDQHF
TRBV29-1	CSTTGTDQYNEQFF
TRBV27	CASSLALAGGYEQYF
TRBV5-1	CASSRLAGIYEQYF
TRBV4-3	CASSPDTHLLAKNIQYF
TRBV12-3/TRBV12-4	CASSFRLAGPAYEQYF
TRBV20-1	CSAHDFQSGGELFF
TRBV4-2	CASSPLPGRALTNTGELFF
TRBV18	CASSEAQGNQPQHF
TRBV9	CASSEQTGLGNTIYF
TRBV5-6	CASSPLGRGNYEQYF
TRBV2	CASRAGTGGLYEQYF
TRBV5-1	CASSSRLAGYNEQFF
TRBV28	CASSLPEGGWGYGYTF